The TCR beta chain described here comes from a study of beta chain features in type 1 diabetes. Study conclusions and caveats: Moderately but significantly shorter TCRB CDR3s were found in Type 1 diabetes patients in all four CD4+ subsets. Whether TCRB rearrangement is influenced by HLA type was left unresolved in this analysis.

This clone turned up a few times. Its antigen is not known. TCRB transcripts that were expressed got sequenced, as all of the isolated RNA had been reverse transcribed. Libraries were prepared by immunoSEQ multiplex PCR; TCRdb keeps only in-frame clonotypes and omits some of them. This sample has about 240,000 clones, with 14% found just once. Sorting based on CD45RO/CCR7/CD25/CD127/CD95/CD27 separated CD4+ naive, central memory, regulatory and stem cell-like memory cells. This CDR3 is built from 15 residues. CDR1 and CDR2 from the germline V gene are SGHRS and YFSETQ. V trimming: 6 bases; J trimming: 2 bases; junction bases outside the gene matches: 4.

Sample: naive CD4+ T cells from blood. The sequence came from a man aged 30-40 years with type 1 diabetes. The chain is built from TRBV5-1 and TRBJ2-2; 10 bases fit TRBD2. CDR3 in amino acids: CASTIAGGNTGELFF. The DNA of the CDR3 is TGCGCCAGCACAATAGCGGGGGGCAACACCGGGGAGCTGTTTTTT.